This TCR beta chain was sequenced during a study of CXCR3-negative and CXCR3-positive naive CD8 T cells. General study points: Diversity was high in both naive subsets and much lower in memory cells. When CXCR3-positive naive cells were set against CXCR3-negative naive cells, the former had more hydrophobic TRB CDR3s.

UMI-labeled 5' RACE yielded the TRB cDNA libraries. TCRdb reprocessed the 5' RACE reads; each CDR3 protein has one entry and no DNA is given. Its clone listing holds fewer than 140,000 distinct CDR3 sequences. Every subset of CD8+ T cells was sorted in triplicate at approximately 320,000 cells each. CD45RO-CCR7+CD27+CD95- characterized naive CD8+ T cells. Per the germline V gene, CDR1 is LNHDA and CDR2 is SQIVND (reference sequence). The CDR3 is made up of 13 amino acids. As to this clonotype: Its target is not known.

The chain employs TRBV19 and TRBJ2-7; TCRdb names TRBD2, which stays unverified in the absence of DNA. The sequencing sample was made of naive CXCR3+ CD8+ T cells from blood. The sample's subset: CD45RO-CCR7+CD27+CD95- naive CD8+ T cells expressing CXCR3 (TNR3+). The origin of this receptor is a human donor in good health. Some clones in this sample may be carry-over from other donors' samples. The CDR3 sequence: CASSWDYGNEQYF.